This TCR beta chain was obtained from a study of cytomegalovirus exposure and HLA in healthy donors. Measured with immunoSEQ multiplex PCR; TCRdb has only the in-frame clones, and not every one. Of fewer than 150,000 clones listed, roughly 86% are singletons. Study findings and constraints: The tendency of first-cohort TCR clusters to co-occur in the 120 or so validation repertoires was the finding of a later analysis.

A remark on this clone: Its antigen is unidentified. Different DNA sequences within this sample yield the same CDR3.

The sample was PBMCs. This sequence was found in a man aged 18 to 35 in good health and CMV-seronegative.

This CDR3 is CASSPRTGSSYEQYF. The CDR3 DNA reads TGTGCCAGCAGTCCGCGGACAGGGAGCTCCTACGAGCAGTACTTC. J is TRBJ2-7 and V is TRBV27, with 8 nucleotides matching TRBD1. Germline V CDR1 and CDR2: MNHEY, SMNVEV (reference sequence). The J segment lost 0 bases and the V segment lost 5 bases, leaving 6 bases of the junction unmatched. The CDR3 loop spans 15 amino acids.